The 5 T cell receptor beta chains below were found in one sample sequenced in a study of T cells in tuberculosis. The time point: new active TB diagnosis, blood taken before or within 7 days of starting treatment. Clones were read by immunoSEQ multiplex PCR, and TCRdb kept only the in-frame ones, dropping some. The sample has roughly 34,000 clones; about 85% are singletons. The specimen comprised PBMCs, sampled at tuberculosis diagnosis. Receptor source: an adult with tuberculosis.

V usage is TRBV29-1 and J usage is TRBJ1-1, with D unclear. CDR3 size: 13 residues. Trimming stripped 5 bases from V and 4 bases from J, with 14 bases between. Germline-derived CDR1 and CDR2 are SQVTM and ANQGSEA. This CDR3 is CSVFRQIGTEAFF. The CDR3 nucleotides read TGCAGCGTTTTCAGGCAAATTGGCACTGAAGCTTTCTTT. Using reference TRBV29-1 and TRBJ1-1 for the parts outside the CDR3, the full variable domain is SAVISQKPSRDICQRGTSLTIQCQVDSQVTMMFWYRQQPGQSLTLIATANQGSEATYESGFVIDKFPISRPNLTFSTLTVSNMSPEDSSIYLCSVFRQIGTEAFFGQGTRLTVV.

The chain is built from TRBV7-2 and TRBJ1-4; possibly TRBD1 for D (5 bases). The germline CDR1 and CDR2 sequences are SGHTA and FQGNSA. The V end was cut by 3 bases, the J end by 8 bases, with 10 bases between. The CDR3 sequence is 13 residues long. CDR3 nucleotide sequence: TGTGCCAGCAGCTTGCGTCAGGGAGAAAAACTGTTTTTT. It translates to CASSLRQGEKLFF.

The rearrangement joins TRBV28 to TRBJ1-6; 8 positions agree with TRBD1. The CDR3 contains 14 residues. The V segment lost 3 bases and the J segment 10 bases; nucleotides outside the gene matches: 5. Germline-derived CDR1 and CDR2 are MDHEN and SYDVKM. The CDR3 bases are TGTGCCAGCAGTTTTCGGACAGGGCGCTCACCCCTCCACTTT. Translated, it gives CASSFRTGRSPLHF.

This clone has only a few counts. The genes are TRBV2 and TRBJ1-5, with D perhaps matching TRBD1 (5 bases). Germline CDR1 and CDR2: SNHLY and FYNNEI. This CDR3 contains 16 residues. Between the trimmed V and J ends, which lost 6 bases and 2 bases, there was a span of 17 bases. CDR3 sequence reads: CASRGGSGGGNQPQHF. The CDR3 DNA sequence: TGTGCCAGCAGGGGGGGGTCCGGCGGAGGCAATCAGCCCCAGCATTTT.

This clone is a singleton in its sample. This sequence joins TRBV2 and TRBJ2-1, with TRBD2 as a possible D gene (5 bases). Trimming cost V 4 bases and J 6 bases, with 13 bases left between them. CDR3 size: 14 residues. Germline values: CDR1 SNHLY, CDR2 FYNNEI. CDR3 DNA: TGTGCCAGCAGTGCACTAGTAAATATCAATGAGCAGTTCTTC. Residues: CASSALVNINEQFF.